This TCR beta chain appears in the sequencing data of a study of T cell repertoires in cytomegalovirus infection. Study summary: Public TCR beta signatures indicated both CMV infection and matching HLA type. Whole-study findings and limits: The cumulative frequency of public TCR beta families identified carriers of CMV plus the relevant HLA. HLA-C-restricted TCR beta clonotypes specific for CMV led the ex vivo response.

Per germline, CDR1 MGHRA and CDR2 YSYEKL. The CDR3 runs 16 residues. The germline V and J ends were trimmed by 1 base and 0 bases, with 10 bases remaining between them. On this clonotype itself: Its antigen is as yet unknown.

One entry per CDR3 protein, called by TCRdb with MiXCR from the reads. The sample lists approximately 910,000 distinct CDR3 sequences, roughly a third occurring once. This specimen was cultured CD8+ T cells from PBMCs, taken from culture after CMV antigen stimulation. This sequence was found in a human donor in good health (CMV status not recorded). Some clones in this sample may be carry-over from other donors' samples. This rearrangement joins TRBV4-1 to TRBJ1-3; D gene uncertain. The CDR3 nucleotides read TGCGCCAGCAGCCAAGGAGACCGCGACTCTGGAAACACCATATATTTT. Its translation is CASSQGDRDSGNTIYF.